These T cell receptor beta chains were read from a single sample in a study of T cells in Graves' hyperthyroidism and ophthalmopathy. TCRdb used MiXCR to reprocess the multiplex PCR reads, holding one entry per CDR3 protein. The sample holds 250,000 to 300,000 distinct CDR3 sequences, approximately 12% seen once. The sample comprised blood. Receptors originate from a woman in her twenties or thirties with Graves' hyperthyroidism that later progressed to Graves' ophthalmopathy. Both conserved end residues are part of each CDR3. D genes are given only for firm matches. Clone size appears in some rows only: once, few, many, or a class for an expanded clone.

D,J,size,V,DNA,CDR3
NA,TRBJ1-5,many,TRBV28,TGTGCCAGCAGGCGGACAGACTATAGCAATCAGCCCCAGCATTTT,CASRRTDYSNQPQHF
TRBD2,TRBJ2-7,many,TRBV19,TGTGCCAGTAGTATAGCGGGAGGGCTTCGGCACGAGCAGTACTTC,CASSIAGGLRHEQYF
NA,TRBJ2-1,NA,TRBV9,TGTGCCAGCAGCACAGACCTAAGGGCAGGTGAGCAGTTCTTC,CASSTDLRAGEQFF
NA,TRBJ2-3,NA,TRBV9,TGTGCCAGCAGCGTCGGACTTACGACAGATACGCAGTATTTT,CASSVGLTTDTQYF
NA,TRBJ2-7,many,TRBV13,TGTGCCAGCAGCATACAGGGTAAGCGCTACGAGCAGTACTTC,CASSIQGKRYEQYF
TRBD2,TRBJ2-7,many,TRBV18,TGTGCCAGCTCGCCGGGGGACTACTACGAGCAGTACTTC,CASSPGDYYEQYF
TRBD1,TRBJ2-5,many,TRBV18,TGTGCCAGCTCACAGGGACAGGAGGAGACCCAGTACTTC,CASSQGQEETQYF
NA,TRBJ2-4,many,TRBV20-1,TGCAGTGCTAGCCCAAGGCATCCAGGGAGAGACATTCAGTACTTC,CSASPRHPGRDIQYF
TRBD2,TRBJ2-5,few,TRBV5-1,TGCGCCAGCAGCGATCCCGCGGGAGTGGAGGAGACCCAGTACTTC,CASSDPAGVEETQYF
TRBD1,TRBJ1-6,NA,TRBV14,TGTGCCAGCAGCCAGGGACAGTCCAATTCACCCCTCCACTTT,CASSQGQSNSPLHF